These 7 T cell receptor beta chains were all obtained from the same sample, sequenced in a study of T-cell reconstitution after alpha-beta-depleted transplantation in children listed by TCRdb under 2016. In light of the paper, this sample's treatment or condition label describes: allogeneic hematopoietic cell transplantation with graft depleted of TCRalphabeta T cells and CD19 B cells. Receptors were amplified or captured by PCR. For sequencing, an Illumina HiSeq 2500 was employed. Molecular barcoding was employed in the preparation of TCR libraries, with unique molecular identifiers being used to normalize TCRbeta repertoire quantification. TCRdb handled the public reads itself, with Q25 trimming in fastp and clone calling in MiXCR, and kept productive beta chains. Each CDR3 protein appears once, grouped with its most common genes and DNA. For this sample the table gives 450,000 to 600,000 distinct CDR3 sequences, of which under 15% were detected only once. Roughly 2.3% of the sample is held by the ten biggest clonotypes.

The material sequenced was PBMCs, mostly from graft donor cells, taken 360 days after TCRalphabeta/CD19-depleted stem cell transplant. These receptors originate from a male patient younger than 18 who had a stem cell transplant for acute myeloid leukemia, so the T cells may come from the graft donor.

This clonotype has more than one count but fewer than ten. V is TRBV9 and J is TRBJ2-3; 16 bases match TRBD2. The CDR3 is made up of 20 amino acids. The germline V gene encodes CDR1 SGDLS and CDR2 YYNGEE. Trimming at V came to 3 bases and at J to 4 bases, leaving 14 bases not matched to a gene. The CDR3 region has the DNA TGTGCCAGCAGCGCGCACCCCGGGACTAGCGGGAGGGCCATCGCAGATACGCAGTATTTT. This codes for CASSAHPGTSGRAIADTQYF.

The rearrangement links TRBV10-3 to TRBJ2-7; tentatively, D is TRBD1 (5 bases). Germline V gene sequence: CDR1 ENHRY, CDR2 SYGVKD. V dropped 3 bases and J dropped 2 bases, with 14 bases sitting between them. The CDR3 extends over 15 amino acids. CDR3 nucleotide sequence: TGTGCCATCAGTGACGACACACAGACAGCCTACGAGCAGTACTTC. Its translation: CAISDDTQTAYEQYF.

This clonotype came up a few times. The CDR3 DNA is TGCAGTGCTGAACGACCGACTAGCGGGCTCTCCTACGAGCAGTACTTC. Its translation: CSAERPTSGLSYEQYF. This chain connects TRBV20-1 to TRBJ2-7; 10 bases are a match to TRBD2. V gave up 5 bases and J gave up 0 bases; unmatched junction bases: 10. Germline V lookup: CDR1 DFQATT, CDR2 SNEGSKA (reference sequence). This CDR3 is 16 amino acids long.

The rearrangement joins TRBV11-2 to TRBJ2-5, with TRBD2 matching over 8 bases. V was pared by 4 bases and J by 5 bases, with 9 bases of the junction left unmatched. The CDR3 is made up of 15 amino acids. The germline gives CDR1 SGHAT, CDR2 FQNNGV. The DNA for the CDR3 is TGTGCCAGCAGCTCACCGGGACTAGGGCGGGAGACCCAGTACTTC. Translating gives CASSSPGLGRETQYF.

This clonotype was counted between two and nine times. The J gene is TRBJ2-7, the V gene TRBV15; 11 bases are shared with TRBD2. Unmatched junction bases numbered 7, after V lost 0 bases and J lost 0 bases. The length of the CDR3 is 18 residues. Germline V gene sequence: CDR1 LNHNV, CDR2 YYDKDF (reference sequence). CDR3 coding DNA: TGTGCCACCAGCAGAGAGGGGGGGACTAGCGGCGACTCCTACGAGCAGTACTTC. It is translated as CATSREGGTSGDSYEQYF.

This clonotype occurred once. DNA for the CDR3: TGCGCCAGCAGCCAATCCGACAGGGTTAATCAGCCCCAGCATTTT. It is translated as CASSQSDRVNQPQHF. V is TRBV5-1 and J is TRBJ1-5; 7 nucleotides align to TRBD1. Germline V gene sequence: CDR1 SGHRS, CDR2 YFSETQ. The CDR3 length is 15 residues. J lost 4 bases, V lost 4 bases, and 8 bases had no gene match.

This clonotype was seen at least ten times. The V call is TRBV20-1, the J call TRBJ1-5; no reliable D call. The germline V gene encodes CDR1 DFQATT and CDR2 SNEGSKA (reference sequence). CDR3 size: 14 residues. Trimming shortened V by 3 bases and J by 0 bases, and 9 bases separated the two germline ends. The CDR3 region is CSASKAGSNQPQHF. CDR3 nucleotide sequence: TGCAGTGCTAGTAAGGCGGGTAGCAATCAGCCCCAGCATTTT.